A single sample is the source of the 8 T cell receptor beta chains below, sequenced in a study of patients and donors after allogeneic stem cell transplantation (dated by TCRdb to 2020 to 2022). The library was generated by RT-PCR. The sequencer listed for this sample is NextSeq 550. TCRdb itself trimmed the public reads at Q25 with fastp, ran MiXCR and retained productive beta chains. Records with the same CDR3 protein are collapsed into one entry carrying the most frequent genes and DNA. The sample yields approximately 170,000 distinct CDR3 sequences; 20% to 25% were counted once. The leading ten clones occupy more than 25% of the sample. The sequenced sample was blood, either unsorted or a sorted T cell fraction (not recorded which). The source is a human donor who was either an allogeneic HSCT recipient or a stem cell or donor lymphocyte infusion donor (not recorded which). It is not recorded whose cells these are; they may come from a transplant donor.

The V call is TRBV5-1, the J call TRBJ1-1; D is possibly TRBD1 (5 bases). V lost 1 base, J lost 4 bases, and 11 bases lay in between. The CDR3 loop spans 14 amino acids. The germline V gene encodes CDR1 SGHRS and CDR2 YFSETQ. Here the CDR3 DNA reads TGCGCCAGCAGCTTGATAGGTAGGGGCACTGAAGCTTTCTTT. This sequence encodes CASSLIGRGTEAFF.

This clonotype was seen a handful of times. This rearrangement joins TRBV10-2 to TRBJ2-1; unclear D gene. Looked up from germline, CDR1 is WSHSY and CDR2 is SAAADI. V was cut by 7 bases and J by 3 bases, with 16 bases left in between. The CDR3 length is 15 residues. CDR3 DNA: TGCGCCAGCATCGACTTGGCGGCCCTCTACAATGAGCAGTTCTTC. Its protein product is CASIDLAALYNEQFF.

In its sample, this clonotype was seen once. The chain recombines TRBV6-2 or TRBV6-3 with TRBJ2-1; 7 bases are a match to TRBD2. The V and J ends lost 4 bases and 6 bases, in that order; junction bases with no gene match: 6. Germline CDR1 is MNHEY and CDR2 is SVGEGT. The CDR3 loop spans 14 amino acids. The CDR3 reads CASSSAREINEQFF. CDR3 sequence (DNA): TGTGCCAGCAGTTCAGCGCGGGAGATCAATGAGCAGTTCTTC.

This clonotype was detected only a few times. CDR3 DNA: TGTGCCAGTCGACCGGGGGCGCAAGAGACCCAGTACTTC. Its protein is CASRPGAQETQYF. This rearrangement joins TRBV27 to TRBJ2-5; D may correspond to TRBD1 or TRBD2 (6 bases each). The CDR3 length is 13 residues. Trimming removed 9 bases from V and 2 bases from J, with 13 bases in between. The germline gives CDR1 MNHEY, CDR2 SMNVEV (reference sequence).

The chain has TRBV9 and TRBJ2-7; D might be TRBD1 or TRBD2, each matching 5 bases. This CDR3 has 15 residues. Germline assignment: CDR1 SGDLS and CDR2 YYNGEE. V was cut by 3 bases and J by 1 base, with 14 bases left in between. The CDR3 nucleotides are TGTGCCAGCAGCGCATCTCCCGGGACGTCCTACGAGCAGTACTTC. Translating gives CASSASPGTSYEQYF.

This CDR3 reads CASSLGQEHTDTQYF. DNA for the CDR3: TGTGCCAGCAGCCTAGGACAGGAGCACACAGATACGCAGTATTTT. The V call is TRBV11-2, the J call TRBJ2-3; TRBD1 agrees at 7 bases. This CDR3 region has 15 residues. Germline CDR1 SGHAT, CDR2 FQNNGV. Unmatched junction bases numbered 7, after V lost 5 bases and J lost 2 bases.

The chain carries TRBV9 and TRBJ2-6, with a tentative D call TRBD2 (7 bases). Germline CDR1 and CDR2: SGDLS and YYNGEE. This CDR3 contains 16 residues. The ends were cut back, 7 bases at V and 2 bases at J, with 16 bases in the middle. The DNA of the CDR3 is TGTGCCAGCGCCATATCCGGGGGGCCTGGGGCCAACGTCCTGACTTTC. It translates to CASAISGGPGANVLTF.

This clonotype was observed a few times. The rearrangement uses TRBV27 and TRBJ1-5; D is ambiguous. Germline V lookup: CDR1 MNHEY, CDR2 SMNVEV (reference sequence). The V end was cut by 5 bases, the J end by 11 bases, with 13 bases between. This CDR3 region has 12 residues. CDR3 nucleotide sequence: TGTGCCAGCAGTGCCCATGGATTGGCCCAGCATTTT. Translating gives CASSAHGLAQHF.